Below, 8 T cell receptor beta chains from the same sample are listed, as sequenced in a study of cytomegalovirus exposure and HLA in healthy donors. Use of 60 Vbeta and 13 Jbeta primers characterized the PCR. The assay was immunoSEQ multiplex PCR, and TCRdb's table has in-frame clones only and misses some. The repertoire table contains about 200,000 clones. The specimen was PBMCs. These receptors all stem from a boy aged 5-17 years in good health and CMV-seronegative.

A note on this clone: The junction and the germline gene differ at one end; a read error may be behind it. The chain employs TRBV5-1 and TRBJ2-7, with 12 bases fitting TRBD2. This CDR3 contains 14 residues. The germline CDR1 and CDR2 sequences are SGHRS and YFSETQ. The CDR3 nucleotides are TGCGCCAGCAGCTTAGCTAGCGGGGGGGCGTTCGGGGTCTTC. It codes for CASSLASGGAFGVF.

This chain uses TRBV7-2 with TRBJ1-2; 11 bases match TRBD1. CDR1 is SGHTA, CDR2 FQGNSA, per germline. The ends lost 5 bases at V and 4 bases at J; junction bases unmatched: 3. The CDR3 extends over 14 amino acids. The CDR3 nucleotides read TGTGCCAGCAGCCGGACAGGGGGCAGCTATGGCTACACCTTC. Translated: CASSRTGGSYGYTF.

The gene calls are TRBV5-4 and TRBJ2-7, with 11 positions matching TRBD2. CDR1 is SGHNT and CDR2 is YYREEE in the germline V gene (reference sequence). The CDR3 extends over 17 amino acids. J gave up 2 bases and V 4 bases, and 11 bases lay outside the gene matches. The DNA of the CDR3 is TGTGCCAGCAGCCCCTTTTCTCTAGCGGGGGGTACCTACGAGCAGTACTTC. It is translated as CASSPFSLAGGTYEQYF. Full variable domain (missing parts from reference TRBV5-4 and TRBJ2-7): ETGVTQSPTHLIKTRGQQVTLRCSSQSGHNTVSWYQQALGQGPQFIFQYYREEENGRGNFPPRFSGLQFPNYSSELNVNALELDDSALYLCASSPFSLAGGTYEQYFGPGTRLTVT.

The rearrangement joins TRBV18 to TRBJ1-2; D remains unclear. Looked up from germline, CDR1 is KGHSH and CDR2 is LQKENI. Trimming took 6 bases from V and 8 from J, leaving 13 bases between them. This CDR3 region has 12 residues. The CDR3 loop reads CASSKTREGYTF. DNA for the CDR3: TGTGCCAGCTCGAAAACTAGGGAGGGCTACACCTTC.

The V call is TRBV12-5, the J call TRBJ2-2; possibly TRBD2 for D (7 bases). This CDR3 region has 16 residues. Germline CDR1 is LGHNT and CDR2 is FRNRAP. Trimming took 1 base from V and 1 from J, leaving 10 bases between them. The DNA for the CDR3 is TGTGCTAGTGGTTTGGAGGGGGGGGTGAACACCGGGGAGCTGTTTTTT. It is translated as CASGLEGGVNTGELFF. The full variable domain, its missing parts supplied by reference TRBV12-5 and TRBJ2-2, is DARVTQTPRHKVTEMGQEVTMRCQPILGHNTVFWYRQTMMQGLELLAYFRNRAPLDDSGMPKDRFSAEMPDATLATLKIQPSEPRDSAVYFCASGLEGGVNTGELFFGEGSRLTVL.

The chain combines TRBV7-3 with TRBJ2-1; 14 nucleotides line up with TRBD2. Trimming cost V 5 bases and J 6 bases; bases outside gene matches: 6. The CDR3 is 16 residues long. Germline V gene data show CDR1 as SGHTA and CDR2 as FQGTGA. This CDR3 reads CASSQPTSGGGNEQFF. The CDR3 coding sequence is TGTGCCAGCAGCCAGCCGACTAGCGGGGGGGGCAATGAGCAGTTCTTC.

The CDR3 region is CASSVRRSTDTQYF. The CDR3 nucleotides are TGTGCCAGCAGCGTTAGGCGGTCCACAGATACGCAGTATTTT. V usage is TRBV9 and J usage is TRBJ2-3; D call uncertain. Germline lookup yields CDR1 SGDLS and CDR2 YYNGEE. V shed 2 bases and J shed 2 bases, with 9 bases lying between them. The CDR3 is made up of 14 amino acids.

The V call is TRBV29-1, the J call TRBJ2-7; the match to TRBD1 covers 9 bases. The J segment lost 3 bases and the V segment lost 4 bases, leaving 1 base of the junction unmatched. CDR3 length equals 12 residues. CDR1 SQVTM and CDR2 ANQGSEA come from the germline V gene. CDR3 nucleotide sequence: TGCAGCGTTGCGACAGGGGGCTACGAGCAGTACTTC. It specifies CSVATGGYEQYF.